Presented here are 18 T cell receptor beta chains from one specimen sequenced in a study of blood T cell repertoires in COVID-19. The table came from immunoSEQ multiplex PCR; TCRdb's copy has only in-frame clones and leaves some out. The table has more than 100,000 clones, about 86% seen once. Material for sequencing was peripheral blood. These receptors came from a human donor in a cohort sampled during active COVID-19.

The genes are TRBV6-2 or TRBV6-3 and TRBJ1-4; TRBD1 matches 11 bases. Looked up from germline, CDR1 is MNHEY and CDR2 is SVGEGT. This CDR3 spans 17 amino acids. Losses at the gene ends were 2 bases for V and 8 bases for J; bases not matched to a gene: 10. The CDR3 spells CASSYPGQGVSLEKLFF. Here the CDR3 DNA reads TGTGCCAGCAGTTACCCGGGACAGGGGGTCTCCTTGGAAAAACTGTTTTTT.

On this clone: One end of the junction is discordant with germline, which a read error may explain. The V and J genes are TRBV12-3 or TRBV12-4 and TRBJ1-1; D call uncertain. The CDR3 is made up of 13 amino acids. Here the CDR3 DNA reads TGTGCCAGCAGTTCGACGGGGAACAGTGAAGCTTTCTTT. Translation gives CASSSTGNSEAFF.

The chain combines TRBV27 with TRBJ2-1; 13 bases match TRBD2. Germline loops: CDR1 MNHEY, CDR2 SMNVEV (reference sequence). J gave up 4 bases and V 6 bases, and 6 bases lay outside the gene matches. The CDR3 sequence is 16 residues long. This chain's CDR3 is CASRIAGLAGYNEQFF. The DNA of the CDR3 is TGTGCCAGCAGAATTGCGGGACTAGCGGGATACAATGAGCAGTTCTTC.

V usage is TRBV4-2 and J usage is TRBJ2-5; 14 nucleotides agree with TRBD2. CDR1 and CDR2 (germline): LGHNA, YNFKEQ. The CDR3 covers 19 residues. The V and J ends lost 4 bases and 2 bases, in that order; junction bases with no gene match: 12. For the CDR3, the DNA is TGTGCCAGCAGCCCTACGGGAGGGACTAGCGGGGGTTTTCAAGAGACCCAGTACTTC. Protein product: CASSPTGGTSGGFQETQYF.

The chain uses TRBV7-2 and TRBJ2-7; TRBD2 agrees at 11 bases. V was clipped by 1 base and J by 2 bases; unmatched bases: 7. There are 17 residues in the CDR3. Germline CDR1 and CDR2: SGHTA and FQGNSA. CDR3: CASSLGASGGTAYEQYF. The CDR3, as DNA: TGTGCCAGCAGCTTAGGGGCTAGCGGGGGGACCGCCTACGAGCAGTACTTC.

The chain employs TRBV27 and TRBJ2-5; 9 nucleotides agree with TRBD2. Trimming cost V 2 bases and J 3 bases; bases outside gene matches: 13. From germline, CDR1 is MNHEY and CDR2 SMNVEV (reference sequence). This CDR3 region has 18 residues. For the CDR3, the DNA is TGTGCCAGCAGTTTAAATCGGCTAGCGGGGTCCTTCGAAGAGACCCAGTACTTC. Its translation is CASSLNRLAGSFEETQYF.

This chain connects TRBV7-2 to TRBJ2-2; D is undetermined. The CDR3 runs 13 residues. Germline CDR1 SGHTA, CDR2 FQGNSA. Between the trimmed V and J ends, which lost 2 bases and 4 bases, there was a span of 5 bases. The CDR3 here is CASSLSPTGELFF. The DNA of the CDR3 is TGTGCCAGCAGCTTAAGCCCCACCGGGGAGCTGTTTTTT.

This chain joins TRBV28 and TRBJ1-2; 9 nucleotides line up with TRBD1. The length of the CDR3 is 13 residues. Trimming at V came to 10 bases and at J to 4 bases, leaving 7 bases not matched to a gene. CDR1 is MDHEN, CDR2 SYDVKM, per germline. Here the CDR3 reads CATPDRGGYGYTF. The DNA for the CDR3 is TGTGCCACCCCGGACAGGGGAGGCTATGGCTACACCTTC.

V usage is TRBV13 and J usage is TRBJ2-2; TRBD2 aligns across 12 bases. Germline CDR1 reads PRHDT; CDR2 reads FYEKMQ (reference sequence). The CDR3 is made up of 17 amino acids. V shed 5 bases and J 7 bases; nucleotides not matched to a gene: 11. The CDR3 region is CASSPGLAGGPGGELFF. The CDR3 DNA reads as TGTGCCAGCAGCCCTGGGCTAGCGGGAGGGCCAGGCGGGGAGCTGTTTTTT.

The genes are TRBV5-8 and TRBJ1-5, with 9 bases lining up with TRBD1. From germline, CDR1 is SGHTS and CDR2 YDEGEE. With V trimmed by 4 bases and J by 6 bases, 11 bases remained unmatched. The CDR3 extends over 16 amino acids. CDR3: CASSPRDRVRGQPQHF. Here the CDR3 DNA reads TGTGCCAGCAGCCCGCGGGACAGGGTAAGAGGTCAGCCCCAGCATTTT.

The V gene is TRBV6-5, the J gene TRBJ2-7, with 11 bases identical to TRBD2. The CDR3 extends over 15 amino acids. After removal of 0 bases from V and 2 bases from J, the junction contained 0 bases not matched to a gene. The germline CDR1 and CDR2 sequences are MNHEY and SVGAGI. In nucleotides, the CDR3 is TGTGCCAGCAGTTACTCTAGCGGGAGGGCCTACGAGCAGTACTTC. This sequence encodes CASSYSSGRAYEQYF.

This chain links TRBV6-5 with TRBJ2-3, with D unclear. The CDR3 loop spans 11 amino acids. Germline V gene data show CDR1 as MNHEY and CDR2 as SVGAGI. V was cut by 7 bases and J by 7 bases, with 9 bases left in between. CDR3 coding DNA: TGTGCCAGCAATATTGAGTATACGCAGTATTTT. Its protein is CASNIEYTQYF.

The chain joins TRBV11-2 to TRBJ2-7, with D possibly being TRBD2 (6 bases). The CDR3 runs to 14 residues. The germline V and J ends were trimmed by 6 bases and 3 bases, with 15 bases remaining between them. The germline V gene has CDR1 SGHAT and CDR2 FQNNGV. The DNA of the CDR3 is TGTGCCAGCAGGCCCAGCGGGCCTGGCTACGAGCAGTACTTC. It is translated as CASRPSGPGYEQYF.

This chain joins TRBV27 and TRBJ2-7, with 9 bases that match TRBD2. Germline V lookup: CDR1 MNHEY, CDR2 SMNVEV (reference sequence). The CDR3 is made up of 13 amino acids. J was trimmed by 3 bases and V by 4 bases; bases with no gene match: 1. The CDR3 is CASSYSGSYEQYF. CDR3 sequence (DNA): TGTGCCAGCAGTTATAGCGGGAGCTACGAGCAGTACTTC.

The chain uses TRBV19 and TRBJ1-1, with D unresolved. The CDR3 is 14 residues long. Per germline, CDR1 LNHDA and CDR2 SQIVND (reference sequence). The germline V and J ends were trimmed by 4 bases and 1 base, with 10 bases remaining between them. CDR3 sequence: CASSTGGRNTEAFF. CDR3 in DNA: TGTGCCAGTAGTACGGGAGGCAGGAACACTGAAGCTTTCTTT.

The chain employs TRBV4-2 and TRBJ1-2; TRBD1 aligns across 9 bases. The germline V gene has CDR1 LGHNA and CDR2 YNFKEQ. Trimming at V came to 1 base and at J to 7 bases, leaving 19 bases not matched to a gene. The CDR3 runs 19 residues. The CDR3 here is CASSQGLRDRELGRVGYTF. The DNA of the CDR3 is TGTGCCAGCAGCCAAGGGTTAAGGGACAGGGAACTCGGGAGGGTTGGCTACACCTTC.

The V gene is TRBV4-1, the J gene TRBJ2-5, with D possibly being TRBD1 (6 bases). The CDR3 has 17 amino acids. The germline V gene encodes CDR1 MGHRA and CDR2 YSYEKL. Trimming took off 0 bases at V and 2 bases at J, with 16 bases between the two ends. The CDR3 DNA reads as TGCGCCAGCAGCCAAGATTACGCGGTAGGGGGACAAGAGACCCAGTACTTC. As protein: CASSQDYAVGGQETQYF.

The chain uses TRBV6-6 and TRBJ1-4, with TRBD1 matching over 11 bases. The CDR3 is made up of 17 amino acids. V lost 5 bases to trimming and J lost 7 bases; unmatched junction nucleotides: 12. Germline V gene sequence: CDR1 MNHNY, CDR2 SVGAGI (reference sequence). The DNA for the CDR3 is TGTGCCAGCAGTCCGCCGGGACAGGGGGATCTGGGTGAAAAACTGTTTTTT. Its protein product is CASSPPGQGDLGEKLFF.